This T cell receptor (beta chain) derives from a study of T cells in Graves' hyperthyroidism and ophthalmopathy. About this clonotype itself: Antigen unknown.

Hyperthyroidism had been newly diagnosed in patients aged 18 to 65, and its duration was under 2 months. Each diagnosis was grounded in clinical symptoms, serum thyroxine and TRAb, thyroid ultrasound, and orbital computed tomography. What was amplified from RNA transcripts were TCR beta CDR3 regions. The HTBI primer set drove a first-round RT-PCR of the TCR CDR3. TCRdb called the multiplex PCR reads again in MiXCR, with one record for every CDR3 protein. The repertoire holds some 350,000 distinct CDR3 sequences, with 15% to 19% as singletons. V gave up 6 bases and J gave up 4 bases, with 21 bases separating them. CDR3 length equals 16 residues. Germline V lookup: CDR1 MNHNS, CDR2 SASEGT. General study results and limits: In validation, the model predicted ophthalmopathy. These predictions came a median around 5.9 months before onset.

The chain employs TRBV6-1 and TRBJ1-2; the D gene is possibly TRBD1 (6 bases). The TCR was taken from a young woman with Graves' hyperthyroidism that later progressed to Graves' ophthalmopathy. Source material: blood. The DNA for the CDR3 is TGTGCCAGCAGCAATTCGCGGGAGGGGGTGCGCTATGGCTACACCTTC. It translates to CASSNSREGVRYGYTF.